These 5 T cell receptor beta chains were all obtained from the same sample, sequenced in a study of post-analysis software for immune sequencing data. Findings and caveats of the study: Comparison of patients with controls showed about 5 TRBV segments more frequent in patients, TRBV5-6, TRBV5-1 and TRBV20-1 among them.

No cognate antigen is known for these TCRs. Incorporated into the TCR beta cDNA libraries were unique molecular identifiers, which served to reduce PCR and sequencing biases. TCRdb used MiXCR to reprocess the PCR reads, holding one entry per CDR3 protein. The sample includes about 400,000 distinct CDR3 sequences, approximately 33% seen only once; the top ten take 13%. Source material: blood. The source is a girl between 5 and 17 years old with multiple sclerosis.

CDR3 nucleotide sequence: TGTGCCAGCAGCGAGTTAAACAGGGTACGGGAGCAGTACTTC. Translating gives CASSELNRVREQYF. The genes are TRBV7-2 and TRBJ2-7, with D perhaps TRBD1 (6 bases). CDR3 length: 14 amino acids. The V and J ends lost 5 bases and 7 bases respectively, with 18 bases between them. Germline values: CDR1 SGHTA, CDR2 FQGNSA.

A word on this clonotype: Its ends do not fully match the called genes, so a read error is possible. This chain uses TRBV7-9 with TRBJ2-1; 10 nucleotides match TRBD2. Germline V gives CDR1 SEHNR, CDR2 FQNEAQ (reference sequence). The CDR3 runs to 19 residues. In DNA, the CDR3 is TGTGCCAGCAACTTAGTTGGGAGAGGACTAGCGGACTCCTACAATGAGCAGTTCTTC. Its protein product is CASNLVGRGLADSYNEQFF. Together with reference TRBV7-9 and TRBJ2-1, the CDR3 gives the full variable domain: DTGVSQNPRHKITKRGQNVTFRCDPISEHNRLYWYRQTLGQGPEFLTYFQNEAQLEKSRLLSDRFSAERPKGSFSTLEIQRTEQGDSAMYLCASNLVGRGLADSYNEQFFGPGTRLTVL.

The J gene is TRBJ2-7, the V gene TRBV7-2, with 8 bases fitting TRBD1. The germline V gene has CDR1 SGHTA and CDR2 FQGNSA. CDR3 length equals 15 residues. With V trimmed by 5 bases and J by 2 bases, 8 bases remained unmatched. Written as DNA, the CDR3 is TGTGCCAGCAGCCCCGGGACAGGTTTTCCCTACGAGCAGTACTTC. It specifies CASSPGTGFPYEQYF.

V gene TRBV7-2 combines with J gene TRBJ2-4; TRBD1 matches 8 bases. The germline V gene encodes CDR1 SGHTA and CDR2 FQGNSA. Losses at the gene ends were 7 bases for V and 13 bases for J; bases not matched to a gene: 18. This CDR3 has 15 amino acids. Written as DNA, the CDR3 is TGTGCCAGCACCCCTCCACGGACAGGGTTTTCAGAGCAGTACTTC. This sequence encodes CASTPPRTGFSEQYF.

The CDR3 here is CASSRDPGNTIYF. The CDR3 DNA reads TGCGCCAGCAGCCGGGACCCTGGAAACACCATATATTTT. The rearrangement uses TRBV5-1 and TRBJ1-3; TRBD1 might be the D (5 bases). From germline, CDR1 is SGHRS and CDR2 YFSETQ. V was clipped by 4 bases and J by 2 bases, with 7 bases between them. The CDR3 has 13 residues.